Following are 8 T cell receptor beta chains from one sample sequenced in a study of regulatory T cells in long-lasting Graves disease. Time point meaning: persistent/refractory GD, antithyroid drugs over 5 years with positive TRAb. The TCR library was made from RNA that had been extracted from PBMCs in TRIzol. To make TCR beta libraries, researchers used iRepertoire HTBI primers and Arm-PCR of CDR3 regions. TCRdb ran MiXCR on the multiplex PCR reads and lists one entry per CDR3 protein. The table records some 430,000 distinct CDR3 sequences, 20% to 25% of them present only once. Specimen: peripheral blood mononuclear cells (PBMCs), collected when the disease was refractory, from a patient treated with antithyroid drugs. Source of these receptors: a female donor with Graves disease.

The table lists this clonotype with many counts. The CDR3 nucleotides are TGTGCCAGCAGCCCCCCGGGGCAGAGGCAGACCCAGTACTTC. Amino acid sequence: CASSPPGQRQTQYF. This rearrangement joins TRBV7-2 to TRBJ2-5; possibly TRBD1 or TRBD2 for D (5 bases each). V lost 5 bases and J 6 bases, leaving 16 bases between the germline ends. Germline V lookup: CDR1 SGHTA, CDR2 FQGNSA. The CDR3 sequence is 14 residues long.

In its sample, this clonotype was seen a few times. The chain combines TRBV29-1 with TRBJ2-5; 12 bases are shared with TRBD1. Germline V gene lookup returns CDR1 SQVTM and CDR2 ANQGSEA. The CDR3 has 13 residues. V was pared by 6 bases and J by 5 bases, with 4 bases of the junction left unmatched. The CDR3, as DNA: TGCAGCGTCGGGACAGGGGGCTGGGAGACCCAGTACTTC. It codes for CSVGTGGWETQYF.

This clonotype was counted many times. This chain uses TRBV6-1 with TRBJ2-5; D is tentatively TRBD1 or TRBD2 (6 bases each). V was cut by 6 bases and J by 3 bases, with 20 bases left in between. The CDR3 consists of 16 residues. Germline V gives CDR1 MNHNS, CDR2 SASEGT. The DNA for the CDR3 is TGTGCCAGCAGCATCGCGTGGAGGAGGGGGGAAGAGACCCAGTACTTC. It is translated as CASSIAWRRGEETQYF.

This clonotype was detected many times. The CDR3 region has the DNA TGCAGTGCTTACGGACAGGGCGGGGAGACCCAGTACTTC. Translating gives CSAYGQGGETQYF. The chain is built from TRBV20-1 and TRBJ2-5, with TRBD1 matching 8 bases. The germline V gene encodes CDR1 DFQATT and CDR2 SNEGSKA (reference sequence). V shed 5 bases, J shed 5 bases, and the junction held 7 bases outside the gene matches. The CDR3 extends over 13 amino acids.

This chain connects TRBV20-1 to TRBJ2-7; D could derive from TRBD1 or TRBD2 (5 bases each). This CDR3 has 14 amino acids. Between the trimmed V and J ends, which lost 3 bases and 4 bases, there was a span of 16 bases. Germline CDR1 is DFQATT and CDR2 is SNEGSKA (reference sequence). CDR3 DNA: TGCAGTGCTAGGATATGGGGGTCCCCTTACGAGCAGTACTTC. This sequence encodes CSARIWGSPYEQYF.

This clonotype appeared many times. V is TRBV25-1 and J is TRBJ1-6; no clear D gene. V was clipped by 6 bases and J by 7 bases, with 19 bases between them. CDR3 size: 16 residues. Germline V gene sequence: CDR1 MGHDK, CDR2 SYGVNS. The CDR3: CASRKAYQGWNSPLHF. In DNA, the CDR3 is TGTGCCAGCAGGAAGGCGTACCAAGGGTGGAATTCACCCCTCCACTTT.

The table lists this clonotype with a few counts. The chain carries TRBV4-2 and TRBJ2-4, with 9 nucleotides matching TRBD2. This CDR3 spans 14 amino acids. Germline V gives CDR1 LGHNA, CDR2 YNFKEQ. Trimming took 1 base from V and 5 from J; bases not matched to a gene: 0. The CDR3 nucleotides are TGTGCCAGCAGCCAAGGGACTAGCGAAAACATTCAGTACTTC. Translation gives CASSQGTSENIQYF.

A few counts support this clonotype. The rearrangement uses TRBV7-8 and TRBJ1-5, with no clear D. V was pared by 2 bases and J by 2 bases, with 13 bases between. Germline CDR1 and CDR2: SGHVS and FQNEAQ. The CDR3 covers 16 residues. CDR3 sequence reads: CASSLLDPDGNQPQHF. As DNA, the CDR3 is TGTGCCAGCAGCTTATTAGACCCGGATGGCAATCAGCCCCAGCATTTT.